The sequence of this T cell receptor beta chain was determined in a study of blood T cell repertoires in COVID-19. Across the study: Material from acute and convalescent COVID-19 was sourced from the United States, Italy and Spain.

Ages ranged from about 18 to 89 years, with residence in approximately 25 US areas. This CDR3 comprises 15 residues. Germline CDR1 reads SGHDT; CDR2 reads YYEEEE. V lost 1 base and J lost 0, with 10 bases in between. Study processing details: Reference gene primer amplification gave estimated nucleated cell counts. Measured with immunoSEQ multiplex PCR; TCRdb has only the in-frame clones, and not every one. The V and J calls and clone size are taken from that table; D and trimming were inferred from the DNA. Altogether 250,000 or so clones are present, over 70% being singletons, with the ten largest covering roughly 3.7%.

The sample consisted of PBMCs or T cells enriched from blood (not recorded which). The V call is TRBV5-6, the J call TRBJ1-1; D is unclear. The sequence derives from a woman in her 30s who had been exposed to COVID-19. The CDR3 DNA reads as TGTGCCAGCAGCTTGTGGAGCAGATTGAACACTGAAGCTTTCTTT. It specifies CASSLWSRLNTEAFF.